The source of this TCR beta chain is a study of cytomegalovirus exposure and HLA in healthy donors. The study's findings and limits: Later work found that TCR association rates differed between HLA loci; DRB1 had the most and HLA-C the fewest.

The CDR3 has 13 residues. V lost 6 bases to trimming and J lost 4 bases, with 12 bases between them. Germline V gene sequence: CDR1 MNHEY, CDR2 SVGAGI. Concerning this clone itself: The antigen remains unidentified.

The primer mix had 60 Vbeta and 13 Jbeta primers. TCRdb keeps only in-frame clones here, not all; method: immunoSEQ multiplex PCR. Of fewer than 130,000 clones detected, roughly 85% appear once; the ten largest clones hold 3.1%. The chain uses TRBV6-5 and TRBJ1-1; maybe TRBD1 (5 bases). The sequenced sample consisted of PBMCs. This receptor was identified in a woman in her thirties or forties in good health and CMV-seronegative. CDR3 bases: TGTGCCAGCAGGGGACTAATAGGCACTGAAGCTTTCTTT. Residues: CASRGLIGTEAFF.